Listed below are T cell receptor beta chains from one sample, sequenced in a study of patients and donors after allogeneic stem cell transplantation. One entry per CDR3 protein results from TCRdb running MiXCR on the RT-PCR reads. The repertoire has 190,000 or so distinct CDR3 sequences, roughly 40% of them found once; the top ten carry 33%. Material for sequencing was blood, either unsorted or a sorted T cell fraction (not recorded which). These receptors all stem from a human donor who was either an allogeneic HSCT recipient or a stem cell or donor lymphocyte infusion donor (not recorded which). It is not recorded whose cells these are; they may come from a transplant donor. Each CDR3 is given with its conserved first and last residue. D genes are given only for firm matches. Expanded clones get a size class; other rows say once, few or many, or leave the size out.

V gene	D gene	clone size	J gene	CDR3 protein	CDR3 DNA
TRBV12-3/TRBV12-4	TRBD1	few	TRBJ1-4	CASIADRGGEKLFF	TGTGCCAGCATCGCAGACAGGGGTGGGGAAAAACTGTTTTTT
TRBV29-1	TRBD1	many	TRBJ1-3	CSATATGSTGNTIYF	TGCAGCGCAACCGCGACAGGGAGCACTGGAAACACCATATATTTT
TRBV7-9	TRBD2	NA	TRBJ2-5	CASSPRGLAGQETQYF	TGTGCCAGCAGCCCTCGGGGGCTAGCGGGGCAAGAGACCCAGTACTTC
TRBV5-6	NA	NA	TRBJ1-1	CASSLDGKGLGFEAFF	TGTGCCAGCAGCTTGGACGGGAAGGGACTCGGATTTGAAGCTTTCTTT
TRBV2	NA	few	TRBJ2-1	CASWLGSYNEQFF	TGTGCCAGCTGGCTAGGTTCCTACAATGAGCAGTTCTTC
TRBV24-1	TRBD1	NA	TRBJ1-5	CATGGTQKPGQDSNQPQHF	TGTGCCACCGGAGGGACACAGAAGCCGGGACAGGATAGCAATCAGCCCCAGCATTTT
TRBV7-3	TRBD2	NA	TRBJ2-3	CASSLRGLAGPTDTQYF	TGTGCCAGCAGCTTACGGGGGCTAGCGGGACCCACGGATACGCAGTATTTT
TRBV7-6	NA	few	TRBJ1-1	CASSLSAGWARDTEAFF	TGTGCCAGCAGCCTGAGTGCGGGGTGGGCTAGGGACACTGAAGCTTTCTTT
TRBV29-1	NA	NA	TRBJ1-1	CSVARQPNTEAFF	TGCAGCGTTGCACGGCAGCCGAACACTGAAGCTTTCTTT
TRBV19	NA	NA	TRBJ2-1	CASSIALSWDSTNEQFF	TGTGCCAGTAGTATAGCGCTTAGTTGGGACTCGACCAATGAGCAGTTCTTC
TRBV6-2/TRBV6-3	TRBD1	NA	TRBJ1-4	CASQGTGEEKLFF	TGTGCCAGCCAAGGGACAGGGGAAGAAAAACTGTTTTTT
TRBV7-2	TRBD2	NA	TRBJ2-3	CASSLEGLAGGGDTQYF	TGTGCCAGCAGCTTAGAGGGACTAGCGGGAGGGGGCGATACGCAGTATTTT
TRBV14	NA	few	TRBJ2-2	CASSTRPTGELFF	TGTGCCAGCAGCACTCGACCCACCGGGGAGCTGTTTTTT
TRBV24-1	TRBD1	once	TRBJ1-1	CATTKGAGNTEAFF	TGTGCCACAACCAAGGGGGCCGGGAACACTGAAGCTTTCTTT
TRBV29-1	NA	few	TRBJ1-2	CSVTRDNYGYTF	TGCAGCGTTACCCGGGACAACTATGGCTACACCTTC
TRBV7-7	NA	NA	TRBJ2-5	CASSLSRKETQYF	TGTGCCAGCAGCTTGAGTCGGAAGGAGACCCAGTACTTC
TRBV2	NA	NA	TRBJ2-3	CASSGGDTQYF	TGTGCCAGCAGCGGAGGAGATACGCAGTATTTT
TRBV19	NA	few	TRBJ1-2	CASSFTKTDRIYGYTF	TGTGCCAGTAGTTTTACGAAAACGGACAGAATTTATGGCTACACCTTC
TRBV12-3/TRBV12-4	NA	NA	TRBJ1-1	CASTPGLFNTEAFF	TGTGCCAGCACTCCGGGACTTTTTAACACTGAAGCTTTCTTT
TRBV27	NA	NA	TRBJ2-7	CASPREQYF	TGTGCCAGCCCGAGGGAGCAGTACTTC
TRBV9	NA	many	TRBJ1-6	CASSVGILGSPLHF	TGTGCCAGCAGCGTGGGCATATTAGGCTCACCCCTCCACTTT
TRBV29-1	NA	NA	TRBJ2-1	CSVDSSAAEQFF	TGCAGCGTTGATTCTAGCGCCGCTGAGCAGTTCTTC
TRBV11-2	TRBD2	NA	TRBJ2-1	CASSSLAELYNEQFF	TGTGCCAGCAGCTCGCTAGCGGAGCTCTACAATGAGCAGTTCTTC
TRBV28	TRBD1	few	TRBJ1-1	CASSLYHEEQGEVTEAFF	TGTGCCAGCAGTTTATACCATGAGGAACAGGGGGAGGTCACTGAAGCTTTCTTT
TRBV30	NA	NA	TRBJ1-1	CAWSEGTGTFF	TGTGCCTGGAGTGAGGGGACCGGGACTTTCTTT
TRBV12-3/TRBV12-4	NA	NA	TRBJ2-7	CASSSPGLIYEQYF	TGTGCCAGCAGTTCCCCGGGACTCATCTACGAGCAGTACTTC
TRBV9	TRBD2	NA	TRBJ2-5	CASSVRVAGATQYF	TGTGCCAGCAGCGTAAGAGTGGCGGGAGCGACCCAGTACTTC
TRBV5-1	NA	NA	TRBJ2-1	CASSFDPNNEQFF	TGCGCCAGCAGTTTTGACCCGAACAATGAGCAGTTCTTC
TRBV2	NA	NA	TRBJ1-5	CASGEPQHF	TGTGCCAGCGGTGAACCCCAGCATTTT
TRBV12-3/TRBV12-4	TRBD1	NA	TRBJ1-1	CASIPRGTYTEAFF	TGTGCCAGCATTCCCAGGGGGACCTACACTGAAGCTTTCTTT
TRBV10-3	NA	NA	TRBJ2-5	CAISGGQETQYF	TGTGCCATCAGTGGGGGCCAAGAGACCCAGTACTTC
TRBV3-1	TRBD2	NA	TRBJ2-5	CASSRSGKGETQYF	TGTGCCAGCAGCCGAAGCGGGAAGGGAGAGACCCAGTACTTC
TRBV5-1	NA	NA	TRBJ2-1	CASSAQGHLSSYNEQFF	TGCGCCAGCTCTGCCCAGGGACACTTGAGCTCCTACAATGAGCAGTTCTTC
TRBV20-1	TRBD2	NA	TRBJ2-1	CSARRLAGNYNEQFF	TGCAGTGCTAGACGACTAGCGGGGAACTACAATGAGCAGTTCTTC
TRBV7-2	TRBD2	once	TRBJ2-2	CASSSLAGGRTGELFF	TGTGCCAGCAGCTCACTAGCGGGAGGGCGAACCGGGGAGCTGTTTTTT
TRBV29-1	NA	many	TRBJ1-1	CSVGGEYMNTEAFF	TGCAGCGTTGGAGGGGAGTATATGAACACTGAAGCTTTCTTT
TRBV4-2	NA	NA	TRBJ1-1	CASSHPAQNTEAFF	TGTGCCAGCAGCCATCCCGCCCAGAACACTGAAGCTTTCTTT
TRBV5-6	NA	NA	TRBJ1-6	CASSLDDDYSPLHF	TGTGCCAGCAGCTTGGACGACGATTATTCACCCCTCCACTTT
TRBV29-1	TRBD1	NA	TRBJ1-2	CSVDLIPRDRSNYGYTF	TGCAGCGTTGACCTGATACCCCGGGACAGATCTAACTATGGCTACACCTTC
TRBV12-3/TRBV12-4	TRBD2	NA	TRBJ2-5	CASSPGRETQYF	TGTGCCAGCAGTCCCGGGAGGGAGACCCAGTACTTC
TRBV6-6	NA	NA	TRBJ1-2	CASSYATGGYGYTF	TGTGCCAGCAGTTACGCCACAGGAGGCTATGGCTACACCTTC
TRBV7-9	TRBD1	NA	TRBJ1-5	CASSPGTGAFNQPQHF	TGTGCCAGCAGCCCTGGGACAGGGGCATTCAATCAGCCCCAGCATTTT
TRBV4-3	NA	NA	TRBJ2-1	CASSRERNYNEQFF	TGCGCCAGCAGCCGGGAGAGGAACTACAATGAGCAGTTCTTC
TRBV29-1	NA	NA	TRBJ1-4	CSVGRVNEKLFF	TGCAGCGTTGGCAGGGTGAATGAAAAACTGTTTTTT
TRBV11-2	NA	few	TRBJ1-1	CASSLDRVGTEAFF	TGTGCCAGCAGCTTAGACAGGGTGGGAACTGAAGCTTTCTTT
TRBV7-9	NA	NA	TRBJ1-1	CASSLGDGLEAFF	TGTGCCAGCAGCTTAGGGGACGGCCTCGAAGCTTTCTTT